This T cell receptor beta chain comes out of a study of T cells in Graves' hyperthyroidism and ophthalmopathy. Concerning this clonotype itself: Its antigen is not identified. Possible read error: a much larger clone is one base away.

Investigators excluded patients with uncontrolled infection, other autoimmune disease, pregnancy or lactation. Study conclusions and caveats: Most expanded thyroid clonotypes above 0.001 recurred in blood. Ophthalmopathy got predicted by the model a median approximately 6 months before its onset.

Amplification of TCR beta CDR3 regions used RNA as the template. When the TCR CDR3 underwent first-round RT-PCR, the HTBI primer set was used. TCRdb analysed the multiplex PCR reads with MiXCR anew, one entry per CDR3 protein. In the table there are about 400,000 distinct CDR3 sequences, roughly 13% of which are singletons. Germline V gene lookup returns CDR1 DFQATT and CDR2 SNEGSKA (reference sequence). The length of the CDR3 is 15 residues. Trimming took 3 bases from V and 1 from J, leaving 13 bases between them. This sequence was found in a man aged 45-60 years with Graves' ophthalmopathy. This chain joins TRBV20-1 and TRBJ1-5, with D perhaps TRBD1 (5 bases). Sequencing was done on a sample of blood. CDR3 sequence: CSARSTEGSNQPQHF. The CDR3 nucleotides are TGCAGTGCTAGGTCTACGGAGGGGAGCAATCAGCCCCAGCATTTT.